These 17 T cell receptor beta chains came from one sample sequenced in a study of early T cells in non-severe SARS-CoV-2 infection. MiXCR, run by TCRdb on the 5' RACE reads, gives a single entry per CDR3 protein. The sample holds around 81,000 distinct CDR3 sequences, 11% to 15% seen once. The source material was whole blood. These receptors were taken from an adult who was a healthcare worker with PCR-confirmed SARS-CoV-2 infection or an uninfected control (not recorded which).

This clonotype was found many times. The chain has TRBV11-2 and TRBJ1-3; weak D call: TRBD1 (5 bases). CDR3 length: 16 residues. CDR1 and CDR2 (germline): SGHAT, FQNNGV. The V end lost 4 bases, the J end lost 2 bases, and 15 bases lay between the germline ends. CDR3 nucleotides: TGTGCCAGCAGCTCGCCCGGGGGTTTAGCTGGAAACACCATATATTTT. It specifies CASSSPGGLAGNTIYF.

There are a few counts of this clonotype. The V gene is TRBV5-4, the J gene TRBJ2-7, with 8 nucleotides matching TRBD2. This CDR3 region has 15 residues. The J segment lost 4 bases and the V segment lost 10 bases, leaving 16 bases of the junction unmatched. CDR1 is SGHNT and CDR2 is YYREEE in the germline V gene (reference sequence). The CDR3 loop reads CACKRAGEGPYEQYF. CDR3 nucleotide sequence: TGTGCCTGCAAGAGAGCGGGGGAAGGTCCTTACGAGCAGTACTTC. Filled out from reference TRBV5-4 and TRBJ2-7, the complete variable domain reads ETGVTQSPTHLIKTRGQQVTLRCSSQSGHNTVSWYQQALGQGPQFIFQYYREEENGRGNFPPRFSGLQFPNYSSELNVNALELDDSALYLCACKRAGEGPYEQYFGPGTRLTVT.

This clonotype has only a few counts. V and J are TRBV6-5 and TRBJ1-2; D unresolved. With 7 bases removed from V and 5 bases from J, the gap between germline ends came to 14 bases. The V gene's germline CDR1 is MNHEY and CDR2 SVGAGI. The CDR3 runs 13 residues. As DNA, the CDR3 is TGTGCCAGCACGAAGGATTGGGCTTATGGCTACACCTTC. It yields the protein CASTKDWAYGYTF.

This clonotype appeared many times. The CDR3 reads CASSLAKNIQYF. For the CDR3, the DNA is TGTGCCAGCAGCTTAGCAAAAAACATTCAGTACTTC. The chain uses TRBV11-2 and TRBJ2-4, with D hard to call. CDR1 is SGHAT and CDR2 is FQNNGV in the germline V gene. Between the trimmed V and J ends, which lost 1 base and 4 bases, there was a span of 2 bases. The CDR3 has 12 residues.

The V gene is TRBV7-6, the J gene TRBJ2-5, with 12 bases identical to TRBD2. Unmatched junction bases numbered 2, after V lost 6 bases and J lost 3 bases. CDR1 and CDR2 from the germline V gene are SGHVS and FNYEAQ. The CDR3 has 14 residues. The CDR3 sequence: CASRLAGGKETQYF. The CDR3 nucleotides are TGTGCCAGCAGGCTAGCGGGGGGGAAAGAGACCCAGTACTTC.

This clonotype has at least ten counts. The chain couples TRBV6-6 to TRBJ2-1; D ambiguous. The CDR3 is made up of 12 amino acids. The V gene's germline CDR1 is MNHNY and CDR2 SVGAGI (reference sequence). With 6 bases removed from V and 2 bases from J, the gap between germline ends came to 5 bases. Written as DNA, the CDR3 is TGTGCCAGCAGACTTACCTACAATGAGCAGTTCTTC. Its protein is CASRLTYNEQFF.

This clonotype turned up a few times. The chain carries TRBV28 and TRBJ1-6; D ambiguous. This CDR3 spans 14 amino acids. V shed 3 bases and J shed 4 bases, with 7 bases lying between them. Germline CDR1 and CDR2: MDHEN and SYDVKM. CDR3 bases: TGTGCCAGCAGTTTCAAACAGTATAATTCACCCCTCCACTTT. It encodes CASSFKQYNSPLHF. The variable domain in full, with the rest retrieved from reference TRBV28 and TRBJ1-6, is DVKVTQSSRYLVKRTGEKVFLECVQDMDHENMFWYRQDPGLGLRLIYFSYDVKMKEKGDIPEGYSVSREKKERFSLILESASTNQTSMYLCASSFKQYNSPLHFGNGTRLTVT.

This clonotype showed up many times. The rearrangement uses TRBV6-1 and TRBJ1-5; perhaps TRBD1 as D (6 bases). Germline assignment: CDR1 MNHNS and CDR2 SASEGT. Trimming removed 5 bases from V and 4 bases from J, with 24 bases in between. This CDR3 is 18 amino acids long. This CDR3 reads CASSSPYGQLWDNQPQHF. DNA for the CDR3: TGTGCCAGCAGTTCGCCCTACGGACAGCTGTGGGATAATCAGCCCCAGCATTTT.

The table lists this clonotype with a few counts. The genes are TRBV27 and TRBJ1-1; D unclear. CDR1 is MNHEY, CDR2 SMNVEV, per germline (reference sequence). The CDR3 has 14 residues. V lost 8 bases, J lost 4 bases, and 17 bases lay in between. CDR3 coding DNA: TGTGCCAGCTTACCCTGGTTCGGGAGCACTGAAGCTTTCTTT. Translating gives CASLPWFGSTEAFF.

The sample holds many counts of this clonotype. V gene TRBV28 combines with J gene TRBJ1-4; 10 positions agree with TRBD1. V dropped 3 bases and J dropped 7; count of bases not matched to a gene: 2. CDR3 length equals 14 residues. The germline gives CDR1 MDHEN, CDR2 SYDVKM. The CDR3 nucleotides are TGTGCCAGCAGTTTCGACAGGGGGCGTGAAAAACTGTTTTTT. It encodes CASSFDRGREKLFF.

A few counts support this clonotype. The chain couples TRBV27 to TRBJ2-2; maybe TRBD2 (5 bases). Trimming left V 10 bases short and J 6 bases short, with 12 bases between. The germline gives CDR1 MNHEY, CDR2 SMNVEV (reference sequence). There are 12 residues in the CDR3. The CDR3 reads CATQKGAGELFF. CDR3 sequence (DNA): TGTGCCACCCAGAAGGGAGCCGGGGAGCTGTTTTTT.

This clonotype showed up just a few times. The rearrangement uses TRBV21-1 and TRBJ1-1; the table gives TRBD1 as D, unverified against the DNA. TRBV21-1 is a pseudogene segment. The CDR3 is 16 residues long. Here the CDR3 reads CASSGRDREADTEAFF. CDR3 bases: TGTGCCAGCAGCGGCCGGGACAGGGAAGCGGACACTGAAGCTTTCTTT.

This clonotype was seen many times. The chain links TRBV6-1 to TRBJ1-5; D not resolved. The CDR3 sequence is 14 residues long. Germline V gene sequence: CDR1 MNHNS, CDR2 SASEGT. Trimming cost V 5 bases and J 0 bases, with 8 bases left between them. CDR3 in amino acids: CASSSRDSNQPQHF. CDR3 coding DNA: TGTGCCAGCAGTAGTAGAGATAGCAATCAGCCCCAGCATTTT.

The table lists this clonotype with a few counts. This chain joins TRBV5-1 and TRBJ2-6; D is unclear. Germline V gene lookup returns CDR1 SGHRS and CDR2 YFSETQ. There are 18 residues in the CDR3. V was clipped by 0 bases and J by 1 base, with 14 bases between them. CDR3 nucleotide sequence: TGCGCCAGCAGCTTGGCCGGTCTTTTCCGTTCTGGGGCCAACGTCCTGACTTTC. Translating it yields CASSLAGLFRSGANVLTF.

This clonotype showed up many times. This chain connects TRBV11-1 to TRBJ1-2; no clear D gene. The CDR3 has 13 amino acids. In germline, CDR1 is SGHAT, CDR2 FQDESV (reference sequence). V was shortened by 5 bases and J by 2 bases, with 9 bases between the two germline ends. CDR3 DNA sequence: TGTGCCAGCAGCCCAGACGGAAACTATGGCTACACCTTC. Translating it yields CASSPDGNYGYTF.

Only a few counts were recorded for this clonotype. The V and J genes are TRBV20-1 and TRBJ2-1; no definite D call. V shed 3 bases and J shed 5 bases, with 8 bases lying between them. CDR3 length: 12 residues. Germline loops: CDR1 DFQATT, CDR2 SNEGSKA (reference sequence). As DNA, the CDR3 is TGCAGTGCTAGTGGCAGAAACAATGAGCAGTTCTTC. It codes for CSASGRNNEQFF.

DNA of the CDR3: TGCGCCAGCAGCCTGCCTTCTGGAAACACCATATATTTT. Amino acids: CASSLPSGNTIYF. The V gene is TRBV5-1, the J gene TRBJ1-3; no reliable D call. The V gene lost 4 bases and the J gene lost 1 base, with 6 bases spanning the gap. CDR3 length equals 13 residues. Germline V gene sequence: CDR1 SGHRS, CDR2 YFSETQ.